The 21 T cell receptor beta chains below were found in one sample sequenced in a study of shared T cell receptors in the human thymus (dated by TCRdb to about 2021). Receptor amplification or capture employed the immunoSEQ multiplex PCR assay. The table comes from immuneACCESS by way of TCRdb, which keeps in-frame sequences with V and J called. Part of the clones is missing from these tables; in studies checked, under half for an unresolved V gene and the rest for unknown reasons. Across this sample there are some 640,000 clones, with around 87% seen only once. The ten largest clonotypes hold roughly 0.0089% of the sample. The same sample was also studied in work on human thymus T cells.

The sequencing input was thymocytes. The receptors here all came from a boy younger than two with a congenital heart defect. Donor details come from another sample of the same person, matched by shared clones.

The J gene is TRBJ2-2, the V gene TRBV7-6; 13 nucleotides align to TRBD2. CDR3 length: 19 amino acids. Germline CDR1 reads SGHVS; CDR2 reads FNYEAQ. With V trimmed by 0 bases and J by 5 bases, 9 bases remained unmatched. CDR3 sequence reads: CASSLAPTSGRRRTGELFF. Written as DNA, the CDR3 is TGTGCCAGCAGCTTAGCGCCGACTAGCGGGAGGAGGAGGACCGGGGAGCTGTTTTTT.

This sequence joins TRBV30 and TRBJ1-4, with D possibly matching TRBD1 (5 bases). The germline V gene has CDR1 GTSNPN and CDR2 SVGIG (reference sequence). The CDR3 extends over 15 amino acids. Trimming took 0 bases from V and 8 from J, leaving 16 bases between them. The CDR3 sequence is CAWSVLRQGGEKLFF. The CDR3 DNA reads as TGTGCCTGGAGTGTACTACGCCAGGGAGGCGAAAAACTGTTTTTT.

This clone showed up just once. V gene TRBV30 combines with J gene TRBJ1-4; 7 nucleotides match TRBD1. CDR3 length: 21 residues. The V gene's germline CDR1 is GTSNPN and CDR2 SVGIG (reference sequence). With V trimmed by 0 bases and J by 4 bases, 23 bases remained unmatched. The CDR3 spells CAWSVLGAKRRGGNYNEKLFF. As DNA, the CDR3 is TGTGCCTGGAGTGTACTGGGAGCGAAAAGGCGAGGGGGCAACTATAATGAAAAACTGTTTTTT.

This chain uses TRBV28 with TRBJ1-5, with no clear D. The CDR3 loop spans 15 amino acids. Germline V gene lookup returns CDR1 MDHEN and CDR2 SYDVKM. Trimming removed 3 bases from V and 0 bases from J, with 9 bases in between. CDR3 amino acids: CASSFPLPSNQPQHF. As DNA, the CDR3 is TGTGCCAGCAGTTTTCCCCTACCTAGCAATCAGCCCCAGCATTTT.

This clone was counted a few times. V and J are TRBV27 and TRBJ2-1, with TRBD2 identical over 13 bases. J gave up 5 bases and V 5 bases, and 9 bases lay outside the gene matches. CDR3 size: 17 residues. Looked up from germline, CDR1 is MNHEY and CDR2 is SMNVEV (reference sequence). CDR3 nucleotide sequence: TGTGCCAGCAGTACAAGGACTAGCGGGAGACTGAACAATGAGCAGTTCTTC. As protein: CASSTRTSGRLNNEQFF.

The chain couples TRBV23-1 to TRBJ1-5; 7 positions agree with TRBD1. TRBV23-1 is an open reading frame, and its role is uncertain. The CDR3 spans 13 residues. V dropped 7 bases and J dropped 5; count of bases not matched to a gene: 5. CDR3 DNA: TGCGCCAGCACAGGGGGAGGAGATCAGCCCCAGCATTTT. Amino acids: CASTGGGDQPQHF.

The rearrangement uses TRBV11-2 and TRBJ2-7; 9 nucleotides agree with TRBD1. Trimming cost V 5 bases and J 9 bases; bases outside gene matches: 11. This CDR3 region has 14 residues. Germline CDR1 SGHAT, CDR2 FQNNGV. CDR3 in amino acids: CASSPGTGKKGQYF. The CDR3 DNA follows: TGTGCCAGCAGCCCTGGGACAGGGAAAAAAGGGCAGTACTTC.

The J gene is TRBJ2-1, the V gene TRBV4-3, with D perhaps matching TRBD2 (5 bases). CDR1 and CDR2 from the germline V gene are LGHNA and YSLEER. The CDR3 length is 16 residues. Trimming pared 0 bases from V and 5 bases from J, leaving 14 bases between. Written as DNA, the CDR3 is TGCGCCAGCAGCCAAGAAGGTCAGAGGGAGCACAATGAGCAGTTCTTC. Protein: CASSQEGQREHNEQFF.

This clone was seen just once. The rearrangement links TRBV7-8 to TRBJ1-5, with 7 bases identical to TRBD1. The CDR3 has 14 residues. The V gene's germline CDR1 is SGHVS and CDR2 FQNEAQ. Trimming removed 4 bases from V and 3 bases from J; junction bases left unmatched: 3. The DNA of the CDR3 is TGTGCCAGCAGCTCGGGACAGCCCAATCAGCCCCAGCATTTT. Residues: CASSSGQPNQPQHF. The full variable domain, rest sourced from reference TRBV7-8 and TRBJ1-5, is GAGVSQSPRYKVAKRGQDVALRCDPISGHVSLFWYQQALGQGPEFLTYFQNEAQLDKSGLPSDRFFAERPEGSVSTLKIQRTQQEDSAVYLCASSSGQPNQPQHFGDGTRLSIL.

The CDR3 sequence is CACAGEPSMGETQYF. CDR3 sequence (DNA): TGTGCCTGTGCCGGGGAGCCATCAATGGGAGAGACCCAGTACTTC. This chain joins TRBV10-3 and TRBJ2-5; the D gene is possibly TRBD2 (5 bases). This CDR3 has 15 amino acids. Trimming stripped 11 bases from V and 4 bases from J, with 23 bases between. The germline V gene encodes CDR1 ENHRY and CDR2 SYGVKD.

This sequence joins TRBV7-2 and TRBJ2-1, with D maybe TRBD2 (6 bases). The CDR3 length is 11 residues. The germline V and J ends were trimmed by 8 bases and 7 bases, with 9 bases remaining between them. Germline V lookup: CDR1 SGHTA, CDR2 FQGNSA. As DNA, the CDR3 is TGTGCCAGCCGTCTAGCGAATGAGCAGTTCTTC. Translating gives CASRLANEQFF. Using reference TRBV7-2 and TRBJ2-1 for the parts outside the CDR3, the full variable domain is GAGVSQSPSNKVTEKGKDVELRCDPISGHTALYWYRQSLGQGLEFLIYFQGNSAPDKSGLPSDRFSAERTGGSVSTLTIQRTQQEDSAVYLCASRLANEQFFGPGTRLTVL.

J is TRBJ1-3 and V is TRBV5-4, with TRBD1 as a possible D gene (5 bases). V was clipped by 2 bases and J by 0 bases, with 15 bases between them. Germline CDR1 reads SGHNT; CDR2 reads YYREEE (reference sequence). This CDR3 region has 17 residues. The CDR3 DNA reads as TGTGCCAGCAGCTTTTCTTGGTCGGGGGGCTCTGGAAACACCATATATTTT. Its translation: CASSFSWSGGSGNTIYF.

The V call is TRBV2, the J call TRBJ1-4; TRBD1 might be the D (5 bases). The CDR3 spans 15 residues. V shed 0 bases and J shed 13 bases, with 18 bases lying between them. Germline V gene lookup returns CDR1 SNHLY and CDR2 FYNNEI. CDR3 coding DNA: TGTGCCAGCAGTGAAGCGCGGGACTCATTCGAAGGACTGTTTTTT. Encoded protein: CASSEARDSFEGLFF.

This chain connects TRBV4-1 to TRBJ2-7; a possible D gene is TRBD2 (5 bases). V shed 1 base and J shed 3 bases, with 16 bases lying between them. This CDR3 is 16 amino acids long. Germline CDR1 MGHRA, CDR2 YSYEKL. The CDR3 spells CASSQVGRSLDYEQYF. The CDR3 bases are TGCGCCAGCAGCCAAGTGGGGAGATCCCTGGACTACGAGCAGTACTTC.

The CDR3 sequence is CASSHQGYIMNTEAFF. DNA for the CDR3: TGTGCCAGCAGTCACCAGGGGTACATCATGAACACTGAAGCTTTCTTT. The chain recombines TRBV7-6 with TRBJ1-1; D perhaps matches TRBD1 (6 bases). This CDR3 comprises 16 residues. The V and J ends lost 6 bases and 0 bases respectively, with 17 bases between them. Per the germline V gene, CDR1 is SGHVS and CDR2 is FNYEAQ. The full variable domain, completed using reference TRBV7-6 and TRBJ1-1, is GAGVSQSPRYKVTKRGQDVALRCDPISGHVSLYWYRQALGQGPEFLTYFNYEAQQDKSGLPNDRFSAERPEGSISTLTIQRTEQRDSAMYRCASSHQGYIMNTEAFFGQGTRLTVV.

V gene TRBV19 combines with J gene TRBJ2-1; D unclear. The length of the CDR3 is 12 residues. Trimming pared 3 bases from V and 6 bases from J, leaving 6 bases between. Germline CDR1 and CDR2: LNHDA and SQIVND (reference sequence). CDR3 in amino acids: CASSIPSNEQFF. As DNA, the CDR3 is TGTGCCAGTAGTATCCCCAGCAATGAGCAGTTCTTC.

The J gene is TRBJ1-4, the V gene TRBV19; 7 bases agree with TRBD1. Losses at the gene ends were 5 bases for V and 8 bases for J; bases not matched to a gene: 11. The CDR3 loop spans 15 amino acids. Germline lookup yields CDR1 LNHDA and CDR2 SQIVND (reference sequence). CDR3 protein: CASSAHRGRGEKLFF. The CDR3 DNA follows: TGTGCCAGTAGTGCTCACAGGGGAAGAGGAGAAAAACTGTTTTTT.

This sequence joins TRBV9 and TRBJ2-2; 13 bases fit TRBD2. This CDR3 comprises 18 residues. V gave up 4 bases and J gave up 6 bases; unmatched junction bases: 12. Germline V lookup: CDR1 SGDLS, CDR2 YYNGEE. CDR3: CASSPMLTSGGAPGELFF. The CDR3 region has the DNA TGTGCCAGCAGCCCAATGCTTACTAGCGGGGGGGCCCCCGGGGAGCTGTTTTTT.

The chain employs TRBV7-6 and TRBJ2-1, with a weak D call TRBD2 (5 bases). Germline lookup yields CDR1 SGHVS and CDR2 FNYEAQ. This CDR3 spans 13 amino acids. V was trimmed by 4 bases and J by 7 bases, leaving 11 bases between them. The CDR3 reads CASSYQKRNEQFF. The CDR3 nucleotides read TGTGCCAGCAGCTACCAAAAGCGGAATGAGCAGTTCTTC.

In DNA form, the CDR3 reads TGTGCCATCAGAGGAGGGGGCCAGCGGAACACTGAAGCTTTCTTT. Encoded protein: CAIRGGGQRNTEAFF. J is TRBJ1-1 and V is TRBV10-3, with 7 bases identical to TRBD1. This CDR3 comprises 15 residues. Trimming took 6 bases from V and 1 from J; bases not matched to a gene: 8. The germline gives CDR1 ENHRY, CDR2 SYGVKD.

The V and J genes are TRBV11-2 and TRBJ1-1, with D uncertain. The CDR3 spans 12 residues. Germline V gene data show CDR1 as SGHAT and CDR2 as FQNNGV. Trimming removed 8 bases at V and 0 bases at J, with 7 bases between. CDR3 in DNA: TGTGCCAGCTCAACTATGAACACTGAAGCTTTCTTT. The encoded protein is CASSTMNTEAFF.